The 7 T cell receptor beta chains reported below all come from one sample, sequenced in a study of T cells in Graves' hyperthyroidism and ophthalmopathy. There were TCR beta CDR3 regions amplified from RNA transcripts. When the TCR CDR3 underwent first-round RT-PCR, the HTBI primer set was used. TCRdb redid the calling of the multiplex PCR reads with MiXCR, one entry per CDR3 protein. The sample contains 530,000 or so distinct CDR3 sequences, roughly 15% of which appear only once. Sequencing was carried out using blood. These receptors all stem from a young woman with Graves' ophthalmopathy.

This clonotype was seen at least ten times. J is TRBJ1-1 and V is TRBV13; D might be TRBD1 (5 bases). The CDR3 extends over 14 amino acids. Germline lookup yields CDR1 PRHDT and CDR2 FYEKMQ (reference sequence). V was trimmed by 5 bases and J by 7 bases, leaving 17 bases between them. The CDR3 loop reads CASSHGTPGYEAFF. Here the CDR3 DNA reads TGTGCCAGCAGCCATGGGACGCCAGGCTATGAAGCTTTCTTT.

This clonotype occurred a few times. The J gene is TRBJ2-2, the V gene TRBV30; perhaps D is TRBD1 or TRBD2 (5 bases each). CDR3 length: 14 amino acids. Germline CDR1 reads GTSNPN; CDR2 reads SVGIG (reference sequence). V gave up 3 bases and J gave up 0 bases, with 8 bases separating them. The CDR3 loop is CAWRGRANTGELFF. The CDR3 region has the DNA TGTGCCTGGAGGGGGCGGGCGAACACCGGGGAGCTGTTTTTT. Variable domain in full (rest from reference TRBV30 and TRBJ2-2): SQTIHQWPATLVQPVGSPLSLECTVEGTSNPNLYWYRQAAGRGLQLLFYSVGIGQISSEVPQNLSASRPQDRQFILSSKKLLLSDSGFYLCAWRGRANTGELFFGEGSRLTVL.

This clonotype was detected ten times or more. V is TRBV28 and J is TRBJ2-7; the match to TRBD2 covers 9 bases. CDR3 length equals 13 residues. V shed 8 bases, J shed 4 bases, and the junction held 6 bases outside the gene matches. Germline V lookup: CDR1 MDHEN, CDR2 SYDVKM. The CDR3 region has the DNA TGTGCCAGCCGTATGGCGGGAGGGTACGAGCAGTACTTC. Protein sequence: CASRMAGGYEQYF.

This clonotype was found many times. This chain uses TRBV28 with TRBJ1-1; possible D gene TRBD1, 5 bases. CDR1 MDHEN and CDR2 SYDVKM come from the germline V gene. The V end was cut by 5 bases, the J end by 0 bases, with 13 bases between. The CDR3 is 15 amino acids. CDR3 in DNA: TGTGCCAGCAGTCAACCGACAGAGATGAACACTGAAGCTTTCTTT. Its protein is CASSQPTEMNTEAFF. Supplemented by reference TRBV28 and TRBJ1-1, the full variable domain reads DVKVTQSSRYLVKRTGEKVFLECVQDMDHENMFWYRQDPGLGLRLIYFSYDVKMKEKGDIPEGYSVSREKKERFSLILESASTNQTSMYLCASSQPTEMNTEAFFGQGTRLTVV.

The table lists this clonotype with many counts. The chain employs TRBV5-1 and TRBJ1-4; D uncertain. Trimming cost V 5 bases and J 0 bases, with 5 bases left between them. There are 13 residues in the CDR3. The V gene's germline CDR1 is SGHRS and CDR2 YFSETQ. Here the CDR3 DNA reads TGCGCCAGCAGGGGGACAACTAATGAAAAACTGTTTTTT. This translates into CASRGTTNEKLFF.

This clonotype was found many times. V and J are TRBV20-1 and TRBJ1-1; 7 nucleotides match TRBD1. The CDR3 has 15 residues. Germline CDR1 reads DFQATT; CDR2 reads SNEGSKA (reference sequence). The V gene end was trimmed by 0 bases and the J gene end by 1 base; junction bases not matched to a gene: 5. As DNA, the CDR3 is TGCAGTGCTAGAGACCGGACAGGATGGAACACTGAAGCTTTCTTT. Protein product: CSARDRTGWNTEAFF.

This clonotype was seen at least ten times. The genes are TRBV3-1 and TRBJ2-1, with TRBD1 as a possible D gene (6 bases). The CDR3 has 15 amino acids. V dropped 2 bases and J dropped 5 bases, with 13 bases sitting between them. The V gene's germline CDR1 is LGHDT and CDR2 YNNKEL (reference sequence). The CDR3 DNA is TGTGCCAGCAGCCAATTACCGGGACAAAACAATGAGCAGTTCTTC. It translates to CASSQLPGQNNEQFF.